A selection of T cell receptor beta chains follows, all from one sample in a study of T cells after yellow fever vaccination. Via MiXCR, TCRdb re-called the 5' RACE reads, giving one row per CDR3 protein. The top ten hold about a sixth of the sample, which has roughly 310,000 distinct CDR3 sequences, about 8.7% seen once. The sequenced sample was PBMCs, obtained on the day of the first yellow fever vaccination. These receptors were collected from a man aged 18-30 years who received the YFV17D yellow fever vaccine. The CDR3 runs from the conserved cysteine through the conserved F or W. Each record gives: J gene, clone size, D gene, V gene, CDR3 protein, CDR3 DNA. The D gene is left open where the match is weak. A row's size may be missing; if present it is once, few, many or a size class.

j_call: TRBJ2-2; clone_size: few; d_call: -; v_call: TRBV7-9; cdr3_aa: CASSRPNVETGELFF; cdr3_nt: TGTGCCAGCAGCCGACCGAACGTAGAAACCGGGGAGCTGTTTTTT
j_call: TRBJ2-7; clone_size: few; d_call: -; v_call: TRBV4-3; cdr3_aa: CASSQWTAGSYEQYF; cdr3_nt: TGCGCCAGCAGCCAGTGGACGGCTGGGTCCTACGAGCAGTACTTC
j_call: TRBJ2-5; clone_size: -; d_call: -; v_call: TRBV15; cdr3_aa: CATITRQTRPQETQYF; cdr3_nt: TGTGCCACCATTACCAGACAGACTCGACCCCAAGAGACCCAGTACTTC
j_call: TRBJ2-7; clone_size: -; d_call: -; v_call: TRBV30; cdr3_aa: CAWSGGAEQYF; cdr3_nt: TGTGCCTGGAGTGGGGGGGCCGAGCAGTACTTC
j_call: TRBJ1-1; clone_size: -; d_call: -; v_call: TRBV6-1; cdr3_aa: CASSDPGTGNTEAFF; cdr3_nt: TGTGCCAGCAGTGATCCCGGGACGGGGAACACTGAAGCTTTCTTT
j_call: TRBJ2-2; clone_size: few; d_call: -; v_call: TRBV3-1; cdr3_aa: CASSQGWGPGGELFF; cdr3_nt: TGTGCCAGCAGCCAAGGCTGGGGTCCGGGCGGGGAGCTGTTTTTT
j_call: TRBJ1-4; clone_size: few; d_call: -; v_call: TRBV12-3/TRBV12-4; cdr3_aa: CASSFRNEKLFF; cdr3_nt: TGTGCCAGCAGTTTCCGGAATGAAAAACTGTTTTTT
j_call: TRBJ1-5; clone_size: -; d_call: TRBD1; v_call: TRBV12-3/TRBV12-4; cdr3_aa: CASNPDRVDQPQHF; cdr3_nt: TGTGCCAGCAACCCCGACAGGGTGGACCAGCCCCAGCATTTT
j_call: TRBJ1-2; clone_size: -; d_call: TRBD1; v_call: TRBV28; cdr3_aa: CASRRQGRNYGYTF; cdr3_nt: TGTGCCAGCAGGAGACAGGGGCGAAACTATGGCTACACCTTC
j_call: TRBJ2-4; clone_size: -; d_call: -; v_call: TRBV5-1; cdr3_aa: CASSLPQGWGKMAKNIQYF; cdr3_nt: TGCGCCAGCAGCTTGCCACAGGGCTGGGGGAAAATGGCCAAAAACATTCAGTACTTC
j_call: TRBJ2-2; clone_size: few; d_call: TRBD2; v_call: TRBV5-4; cdr3_aa: CASSWRDYQILNTGELFF; cdr3_nt: TGTGCCAGCAGCTGGCGGGACTACCAGATCCTGAACACCGGGGAGCTGTTTTTT
j_call: TRBJ2-1; clone_size: few; d_call: -; v_call: TRBV9; cdr3_aa: CASSVGATNNYNEQFF; cdr3_nt: TGTGCCAGCAGCGTTGGGGCCACTAATAATTACAATGAGCAGTTCTTC
j_call: TRBJ2-5; clone_size: -; d_call: -; v_call: TRBV19; cdr3_aa: CASSIAGVGSQYF; cdr3_nt: TGTGCCAGTAGTATCGCCGGGGTCGGGTCCCAGTACTTC
j_call: TRBJ2-5; clone_size: many; d_call: TRBD2; v_call: TRBV7-3; cdr3_aa: CASSFSGGGQTQYF; cdr3_nt: TGTGCCAGCAGCTTTAGCGGGGGGGGCCAGACCCAGTACTTC
j_call: TRBJ2-2; clone_size: many; d_call: -; v_call: TRBV29-1; cdr3_aa: CSVASDIPPGELFF; cdr3_nt: TGCAGCGTTGCGTCAGACATTCCACCCGGGGAGCTGTTTTTT
j_call: TRBJ2-3; clone_size: -; d_call: -; v_call: TRBV5-5; cdr3_aa: CASSLIAGTDTQYF; cdr3_nt: TGTGCCAGCAGCTTAATCGCCGGCACAGATACGCAGTATTTT
j_call: TRBJ1-1; clone_size: -; d_call: -; v_call: TRBV6-6; cdr3_aa: CASSSEGYTEAFF; cdr3_nt: TGTGCCAGCAGTTCCGAAGGGTATACTGAAGCTTTCTTT
j_call: TRBJ1-5; clone_size: -; d_call: -; v_call: TRBV7-8; cdr3_aa: CASSLVRQRNQPQHF; cdr3_nt: TGTGCCAGCAGCTTAGTGAGACAGCGCAATCAGCCCCAGCATTTT